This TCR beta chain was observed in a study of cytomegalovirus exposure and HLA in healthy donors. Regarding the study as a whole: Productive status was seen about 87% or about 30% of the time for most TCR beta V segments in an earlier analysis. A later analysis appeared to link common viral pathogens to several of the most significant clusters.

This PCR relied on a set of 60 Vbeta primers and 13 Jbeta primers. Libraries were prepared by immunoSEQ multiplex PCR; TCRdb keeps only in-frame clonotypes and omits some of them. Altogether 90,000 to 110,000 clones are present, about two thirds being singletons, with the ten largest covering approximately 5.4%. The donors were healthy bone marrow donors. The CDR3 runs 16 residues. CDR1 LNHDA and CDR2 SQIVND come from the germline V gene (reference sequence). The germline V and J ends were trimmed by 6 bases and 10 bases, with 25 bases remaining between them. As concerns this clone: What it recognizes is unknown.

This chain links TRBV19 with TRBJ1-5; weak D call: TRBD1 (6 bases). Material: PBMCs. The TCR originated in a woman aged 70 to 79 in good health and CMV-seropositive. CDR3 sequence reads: CASRGPATGPNGPQHF. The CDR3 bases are TGTGCCAGTAGGGGCCCCGCTACAGGGCCCAATGGTCCCCAGCATTTT.